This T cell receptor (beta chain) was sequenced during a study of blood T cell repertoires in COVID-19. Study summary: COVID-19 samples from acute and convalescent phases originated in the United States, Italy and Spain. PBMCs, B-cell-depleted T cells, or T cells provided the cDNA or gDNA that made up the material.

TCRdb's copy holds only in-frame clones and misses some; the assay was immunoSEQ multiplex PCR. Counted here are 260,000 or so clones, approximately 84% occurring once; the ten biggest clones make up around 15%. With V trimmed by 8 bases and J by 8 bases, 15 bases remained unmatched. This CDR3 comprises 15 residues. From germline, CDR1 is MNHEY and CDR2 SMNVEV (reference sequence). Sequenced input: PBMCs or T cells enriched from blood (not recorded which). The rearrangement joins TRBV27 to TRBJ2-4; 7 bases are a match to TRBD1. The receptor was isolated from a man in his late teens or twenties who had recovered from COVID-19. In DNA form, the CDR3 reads TGTGCCAGCCAAAAAAAAGGGGGCAGGTGGGACATTCAGTACTTC. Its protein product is CASQKKGGRWDIQYF.